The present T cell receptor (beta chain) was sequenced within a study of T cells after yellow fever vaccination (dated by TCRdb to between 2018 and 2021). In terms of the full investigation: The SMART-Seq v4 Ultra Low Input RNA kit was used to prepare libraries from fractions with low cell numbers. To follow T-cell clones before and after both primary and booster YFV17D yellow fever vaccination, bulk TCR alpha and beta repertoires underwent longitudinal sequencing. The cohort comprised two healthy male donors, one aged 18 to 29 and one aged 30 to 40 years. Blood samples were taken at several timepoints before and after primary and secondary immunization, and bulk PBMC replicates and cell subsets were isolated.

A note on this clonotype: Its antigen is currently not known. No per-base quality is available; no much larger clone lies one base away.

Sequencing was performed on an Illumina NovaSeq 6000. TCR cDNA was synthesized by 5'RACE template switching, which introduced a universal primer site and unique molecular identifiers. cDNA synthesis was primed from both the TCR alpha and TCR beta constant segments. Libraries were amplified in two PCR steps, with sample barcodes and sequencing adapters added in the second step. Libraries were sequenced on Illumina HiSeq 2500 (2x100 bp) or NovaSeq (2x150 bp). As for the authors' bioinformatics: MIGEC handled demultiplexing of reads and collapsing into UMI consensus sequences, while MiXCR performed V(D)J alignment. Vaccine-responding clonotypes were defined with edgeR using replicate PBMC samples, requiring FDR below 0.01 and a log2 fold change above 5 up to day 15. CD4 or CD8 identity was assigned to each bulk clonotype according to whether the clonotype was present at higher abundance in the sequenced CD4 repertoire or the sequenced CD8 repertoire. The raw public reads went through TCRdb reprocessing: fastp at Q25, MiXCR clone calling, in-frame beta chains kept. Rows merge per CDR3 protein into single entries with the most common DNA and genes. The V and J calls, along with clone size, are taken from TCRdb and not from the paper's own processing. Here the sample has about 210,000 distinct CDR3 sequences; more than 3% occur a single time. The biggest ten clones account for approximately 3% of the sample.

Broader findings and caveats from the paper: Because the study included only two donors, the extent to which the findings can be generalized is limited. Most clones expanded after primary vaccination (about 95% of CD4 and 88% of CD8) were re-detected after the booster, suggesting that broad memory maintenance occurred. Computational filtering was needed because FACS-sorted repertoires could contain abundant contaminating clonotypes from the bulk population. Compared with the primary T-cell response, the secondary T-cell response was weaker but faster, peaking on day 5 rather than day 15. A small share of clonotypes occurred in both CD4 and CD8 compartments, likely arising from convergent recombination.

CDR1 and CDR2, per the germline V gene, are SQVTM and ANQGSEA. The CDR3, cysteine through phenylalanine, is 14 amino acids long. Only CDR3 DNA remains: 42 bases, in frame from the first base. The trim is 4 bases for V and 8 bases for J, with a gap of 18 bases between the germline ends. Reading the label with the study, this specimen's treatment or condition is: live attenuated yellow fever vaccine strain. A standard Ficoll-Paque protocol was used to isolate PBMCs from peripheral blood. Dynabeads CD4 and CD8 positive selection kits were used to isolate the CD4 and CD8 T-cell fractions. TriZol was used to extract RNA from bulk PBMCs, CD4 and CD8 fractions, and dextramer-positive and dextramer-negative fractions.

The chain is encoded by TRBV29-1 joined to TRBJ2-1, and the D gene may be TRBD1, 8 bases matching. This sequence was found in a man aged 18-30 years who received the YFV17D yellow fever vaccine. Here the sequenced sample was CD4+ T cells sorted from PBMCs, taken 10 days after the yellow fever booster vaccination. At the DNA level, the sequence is TGCAGCGTTGCCTCCGGGGGGACAGGATATGAGCAGTTCTTC. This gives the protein CSVASGGTGYEQFF.